A single sample is the source of the 32 T cell receptor beta chains below, sequenced in a study of control samples from healthy donors and cancer patients. TCRdb keeps only in-frame clones here, not all; method: immunoSEQ multiplex PCR. The repertoire holds about 150,000 clones, with around 92% as singletons. Sequencing was carried out using blood. The receptors were sampled from a middle-aged woman in good health.

V gene TRBV5-1 combines with J gene TRBJ2-1, with 8 bases identical to TRBD2. Germline V gene data show CDR1 as SGHRS and CDR2 as YFSETQ. The CDR3 contains 17 residues. J gave up 0 bases and V 4 bases, and 9 bases lay outside the gene matches. The CDR3 is CASSQTPLAGSYNEQFF. CDR3 DNA sequence: TGCGCCAGCAGCCAAACACCTCTAGCGGGCTCCTACAATGAGCAGTTCTTC. Supplemented by reference TRBV5-1 and TRBJ2-1, the full variable domain reads KAGVTQTPRYLIKTRGQQVTLSCSPISGHRSVSWYQQTPGQGLQFLFEYFSETQRNKGNFPGRFSGRQFSNSRSEMNVSTLELGDSALYLCASSQTPLAGSYNEQFFGPGTRLTVL.

The chain employs TRBV15 and TRBJ2-5; D unresolved. V was clipped by 4 bases and J by 3 bases, with 9 bases between them. Germline CDR1 is LNHNV and CDR2 is YYDKDF (reference sequence). The CDR3 contains 13 residues. The chain's CDR3 is CATSTRLEETQYF. CDR3 in DNA: TGTGCCACCAGCACCCGACTGGAAGAGACCCAGTACTTC.

This chain joins TRBV5-4 and TRBJ1-1, with 7 bases identical to TRBD1. The CDR3 loop spans 14 amino acids. J gave up 2 bases and V 6 bases, and 7 bases lay outside the gene matches. Germline CDR1 reads SGHNT; CDR2 reads YYREEE (reference sequence). CDR3 sequence: CASNLDRENTEAFF. The CDR3 nucleotides read TGTGCCAGCAACCTCGACAGGGAAAACACTGAAGCTTTCTTT.

The chain links TRBV3-1 (or the pseudogene TRBV3-2) to TRBJ2-7; 8 nucleotides match TRBD1. Germline V gene sequence: CDR1 LGHDT, CDR2 YNNKEL (reference sequence). There are 14 residues in the CDR3. Trimming cost V 7 bases and J 2 bases; bases outside gene matches: 7. CDR3 region: CASTSGTGAYEQYF. DNA of the CDR3: TGTGCCAGCACCTCCGGGACAGGTGCCTACGAGCAGTACTTC.

The V and J genes are TRBV15 and TRBJ2-7; no firm D call. The ends were cut back, 1 base at V and 2 bases at J, with 6 bases in the middle. The germline gives CDR1 LNHNV, CDR2 YYDKDF (reference sequence). This CDR3 contains 13 residues. The CDR3 spells CATSRGDTYEQYF. In nucleotides, the CDR3 is TGTGCCACCAGCAGAGGAGACACCTACGAGCAGTACTTC.

The J gene is TRBJ1-5, the V gene TRBV5-1; D is possibly TRBD1 (6 bases). V lost 1 base to trimming and J lost 3 bases, with 11 bases between them. Germline CDR1 reads SGHRS; CDR2 reads YFSETQ. This CDR3 has 15 amino acids. DNA for the CDR3: TGCGCCAGCAGCTTGACAGGGAACTTCAATCAGCCCCAGCATTTT. It specifies CASSLTGNFNQPQHF. Full variable domain (rest looked up from reference TRBV5-1 and TRBJ1-5): KAGVTQTPRYLIKTRGQQVTLSCSPISGHRSVSWYQQTPGQGLQFLFEYFSETQRNKGNFPGRFSGRQFSNSRSEMNVSTLELGDSALYLCASSLTGNFNQPQHFGDGTRLSIL.

The chain uses TRBV12-3 or TRBV12-4 and TRBJ2-2; the D is unclear. The germline V and J ends were trimmed by 1 base and 6 bases, with 6 bases remaining between them. The CDR3 is 13 residues long. CDR3 sequence reads: CASSLDLSGELFF. CDR3 in DNA: TGTGCCAGCAGTTTAGACCTTTCCGGGGAGCTGTTTTTT.

The chain joins TRBV5-6 to TRBJ2-7, with D tentatively TRBD2 (8 bases). V lost 0 bases, J lost 5 bases, and 12 bases lay in between. Germline lookup yields CDR1 SGHDT and CDR2 YYEEEE. This CDR3 has 14 residues. The CDR3 nucleotides read TGTGCCAGCAGCTTGGCGGGAGGGGGCCACGAGCAGTACTTC. Its translation: CASSLAGGGHEQYF.

The chain has TRBV4-1 and TRBJ2-3; maybe TRBD1 (7 bases). This CDR3 is built from 17 residues. The germline CDR1 and CDR2 sequences are MGHRA and YSYEKL. V dropped 0 bases and J dropped 0 bases, with 13 bases sitting between them. CDR3 in amino acids: CASSQDYGGGSTDTQYF. The CDR3 DNA reads as TGCGCCAGCAGCCAAGACTATGGAGGGGGCAGCACAGATACGCAGTATTTT.

The chain combines TRBV5-4 with TRBJ2-3; D gene uncertain. Looked up from germline, CDR1 is SGHNT and CDR2 is YYREEE (reference sequence). The ends were cut back, 4 bases at V and 4 bases at J, with 7 bases in the middle. The CDR3 has 12 amino acids. The CDR3 region has the DNA TGTGCCAGCAGCAGAGGCGCAGATACGCAGTATTTT. As protein: CASSRGADTQYF.

For the CDR3, the DNA is TGTGCTAGTGGTTTTCAGGAGAGCTCCTACGAGCAGTACTTC. Encoded protein: CASGFQESSYEQYF. The chain combines TRBV12-5 with TRBJ2-7; D remains unclear. The CDR3 is 14 amino acids. The germline V and J ends were trimmed by 3 bases and 0 bases, with 9 bases remaining between them. Germline V CDR1 and CDR2: LGHNT, FRNRAP.

This clone showed up just once. The chain couples TRBV6-5 to TRBJ2-7; D gene uncertain. With 5 bases removed from V and 2 bases from J, the gap between germline ends came to 10 bases. There are 13 residues in the CDR3. In germline, CDR1 is MNHEY, CDR2 SVGAGI. The CDR3 is CASSQEPTYEQYF. The CDR3 nucleotides read TGTGCCAGCAGTCAGGAACCGACCTACGAGCAGTACTTC.

The J gene is TRBJ1-2, the V gene TRBV24-1, with D unclear. There are 14 residues in the CDR3. V lost 4 bases, J lost 5 bases, and 13 bases lay in between. Germline V gives CDR1 KGHDR, CDR2 SFDVKD. CDR3 sequence reads: CATSEDRALYGYTF. The CDR3 nucleotides read TGTGCCACCAGTGAGGACCGGGCTCTTTATGGCTACACCTTC.

The chain joins TRBV6-5 to TRBJ1-2, with a tentative D call TRBD1 (5 bases). Trimming left V 6 bases short and J 4 bases short, with 15 bases between. Germline-derived CDR1 and CDR2 are MNHEY and SVGAGI. This CDR3 has 14 amino acids. The CDR3 DNA is TGTGCCAGCAGCGGCGGGGGGTTTGGCTATGGCTACACCTTC. Amino acids: CASSGGGFGYGYTF.

V and J are TRBV9 and TRBJ1-2; possible D gene TRBD1, 5 bases. This CDR3 is built from 14 residues. The V end lost 5 bases, the J end lost 0 bases, and 11 bases lay between the germline ends. Germline assignment: CDR1 SGDLS and CDR2 YYNGEE. Here the CDR3 DNA reads TGTGCCAGCAGTGGAGACAGAGCTAACTATGGCTACACCTTC. Translation: CASSGDRANYGYTF.

The chain uses TRBV10-3 and TRBJ2-3; D possibly corresponds to TRBD1 (6 bases). V was clipped by 0 bases and J by 10 bases, with 11 bases between them. The CDR3 loop spans 13 amino acids. Germline V lookup: CDR1 ENHRY, CDR2 SYGVKD. The CDR3: CAISESRGSAQYF. CDR3 sequence (DNA): TGTGCCATCAGTGAGTCGAGGGGGAGTGCGCAGTATTTT.

This chain joins TRBV6-5 and TRBJ1-2; the D gene is possibly TRBD1 (6 bases). V lost 7 bases and J 0 bases, leaving 12 bases between the germline ends. CDR1 is MNHEY and CDR2 is SVGAGI in the germline V gene. The CDR3 runs 14 residues. CDR3 sequence reads: CASNKGGSNYGYTF. The CDR3 DNA follows: TGTGCCAGCAATAAAGGGGGGTCTAACTATGGCTACACCTTC.

This clone came up once. The gene calls are TRBV11-2 and TRBJ2-5; D may be TRBD1 (7 bases). CDR3 length: 14 amino acids. Germline assignment: CDR1 SGHAT and CDR2 FQNNGV. Trimming took off 7 bases at V and 7 bases at J, with 19 bases between the two ends. DNA of the CDR3: TGTGCCAGCAATAGAGGGACAGCCGGGGGGACCCAGTACTTC. Translated: CASNRGTAGGTQYF.

This chain uses TRBV4-2 with TRBJ2-7; TRBD2 aligns across 11 bases. V lost 2 bases and J lost 1; bases outside the gene matches: 13. The CDR3 totals 19 residues. Germline-derived CDR1 and CDR2 are LGHNA and YNFKEQ. The CDR3 spells CASSQTIVIAGGPSYEQYF. The CDR3 DNA follows: TGTGCCAGCAGCCAAACGATTGTAATAGCGGGGGGGCCATCCTACGAGCAGTACTTC.

The chain is built from TRBV3-1 (or the pseudogene TRBV3-2) and TRBJ1-1, with TRBD1 matching 11 bases. Germline trimming cut 1 base from V and 6 bases from J; bases unmatched to any gene: 4. This CDR3 comprises 15 residues. Looked up from germline, CDR1 is LGHDT and CDR2 is YNNKEL (reference sequence). The CDR3 loop is CASSQGTGGIPEAFF. CDR3 DNA: TGTGCCAGCAGCCAAGGGACAGGGGGCATACCTGAAGCTTTCTTT.

The chain is built from TRBV10-3 and TRBJ1-2, with D unclear. V was shortened by 6 bases and J by 6 bases, with 14 bases between the two germline ends. The CDR3 runs 13 residues. Germline values: CDR1 ENHRY, CDR2 SYGVKD. CDR3 sequence: CAISGNSGHGYTF. Here the CDR3 DNA reads TGTGCCATCAGCGGTAACTCGGGTCATGGCTACACCTTC.

The V gene is TRBV9, the J gene TRBJ2-3; D unresolved. The V end lost 0 bases, the J end lost 2 bases, and 7 bases lay between the germline ends. The V gene's germline CDR1 is SGDLS and CDR2 YYNGEE. The CDR3 spans 14 residues. The CDR3 sequence: CASSVGGSTDTQYF. The CDR3 nucleotides are TGTGCCAGCAGCGTAGGGGGTTCCACAGATACGCAGTATTTT.

In this sample, this clone turned up once. This rearrangement joins TRBV6-2 or TRBV6-3 to TRBJ2-7; the D gene is possibly TRBD2 (6 bases). The CDR3 runs to 14 residues. V was pared by 3 bases and J by 3 bases, with 12 bases between. Germline-derived CDR1 and CDR2 are MNHEY and SVGEGT. The CDR3 DNA sequence: TGTGCCAGCAGTTATGGAGGGGTCCTCTACGAGCAGTACTTC. Encoded protein: CASSYGGVLYEQYF.

The V call is TRBV7-8, the J call TRBJ1-1; D not resolved. V dropped 1 base and J dropped 5 bases, with 8 bases sitting between them. The germline V gene has CDR1 SGHVS and CDR2 FQNEAQ. The CDR3 is 13 residues long. The CDR3 reads CASSLGAETEAFF. The CDR3 DNA is TGTGCCAGCAGCTTAGGGGCAGAAACTGAAGCTTTCTTT.

V usage is TRBV12-3 or TRBV12-4 and J usage is TRBJ1-1, with D possibly being TRBD1 (5 bases). The germline V and J ends were trimmed by 6 bases and 0 bases, with 8 bases remaining between them. This CDR3 contains 13 residues. The CDR3 reads CASSLQVNTEAFF. Written as DNA, the CDR3 is TGTGCCAGCAGCTTACAGGTGAACACTGAAGCTTTCTTT.

This chain connects TRBV4-2 to TRBJ2-3; TRBD2 agrees at 10 bases. Germline V gives CDR1 LGHNA, CDR2 YNFKEQ. This CDR3 is built from 15 residues. V was pared by 3 bases and J by 6 bases, with 6 bases of the junction left unmatched. CDR3 amino acids: CASSQSGGERDTQYF. Here the CDR3 DNA reads TGTGCCAGCAGCCAGAGCGGGGGGGAAAGGGATACGCAGTATTTT.

The V call is TRBV4-1, the J call TRBJ2-7; 10 bases line up with TRBD1. Germline CDR1 and CDR2: MGHRA and YSYEKL. The CDR3 covers 15 residues. The J segment lost 3 bases and the V segment lost 4 bases, leaving 6 bases of the junction unmatched. In DNA, the CDR3 is TGCGCCAGCAGCCCCGGGACAGGGGACCACTACGAGCAGTACTTC. Translating gives CASSPGTGDHYEQYF.

The rearrangement joins TRBV12-3 or TRBV12-4 to TRBJ1-1; D gene ambiguous. This CDR3 region has 13 residues. V was trimmed by 1 base and J by 1 base, leaving 4 bases between them. The CDR3 region has the DNA TGTGCCAGCAGTTTAGGGCGGAACACTGAAGCTTTCTTT. Its protein is CASSLGRNTEAFF.

This chain links TRBV4-1 with TRBJ2-7; D may match TRBD1 or TRBD2 (5 bases each). V lost 1 base to trimming and J lost 4 bases, with 14 bases between them. This CDR3 spans 15 amino acids. Germline V lookup: CDR1 MGHRA, CDR2 YSYEKL. The CDR3 loop is CASSQGPGPRYEQYF. The CDR3 nucleotides read TGCGCCAGCAGCCAAGGACCGGGACCGAGATACGAGCAGTACTTC.

This chain links TRBV13 with TRBJ2-4; TRBD2 agrees at 8 bases. V shed 1 base and J 4 bases; nucleotides not matched to a gene: 0. The CDR3 contains 14 residues. CDR1 and CDR2 from the germline V gene are PRHDT and FYEKMQ (reference sequence). The CDR3 here is CASSLAGGKNIQYF. The CDR3 bases are TGTGCCAGCAGCTTAGCGGGGGGGAAAAACATTCAGTACTTC.

The rearrangement links TRBV18 to TRBJ2-7, with D hard to call. The germline V and J ends were trimmed by 6 bases and 6 bases, with 15 bases remaining between them. CDR1 and CDR2 (germline): KGHSH, LQKENI. The CDR3 sequence is 13 residues long. CDR3 loop: CASSPSGSSEQYF. The CDR3, as DNA: TGTGCCAGCTCCCCCTCGGGTTCAAGCGAGCAGTACTTC.

This clone was found a few times. This chain joins TRBV5-1 and TRBJ2-7; 8 positions agree with TRBD2. After removal of 2 bases from V and 3 bases from J, the junction contained 4 bases not matched to a gene. Germline lookup yields CDR1 SGHRS and CDR2 YFSETQ. The CDR3 has 14 residues. CDR3 coding DNA: TGCGCCAGCAGCTTTCGGGGGGGCGGCTACGAGCAGTACTTC. Protein product: CASSFRGGGYEQYF.